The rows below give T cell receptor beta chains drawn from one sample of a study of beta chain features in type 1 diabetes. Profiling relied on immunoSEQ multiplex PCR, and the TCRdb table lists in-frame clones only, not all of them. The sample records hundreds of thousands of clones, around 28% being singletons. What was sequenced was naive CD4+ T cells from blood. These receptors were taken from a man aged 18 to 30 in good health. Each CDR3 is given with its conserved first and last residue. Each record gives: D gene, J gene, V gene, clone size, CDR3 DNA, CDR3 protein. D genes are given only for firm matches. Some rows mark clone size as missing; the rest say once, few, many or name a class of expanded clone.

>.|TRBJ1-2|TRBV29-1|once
TGCAGCCCCCGTCGACCGACCAGGGAGCAACGCAGTCCCGGGAACTATGGCTACACCTTC
CSPRRPTREQRSPGNYGYTF
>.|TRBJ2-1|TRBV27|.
TGTGCCAGCAGTTTATCCGGTAGCTGGCCCTCCTACAATGAGCAGTTCTTC
CASSLSGSWPSYNEQFF
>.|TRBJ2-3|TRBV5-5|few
TGTGCCAGCAGCCCACCAGATACGCAGTATTTT
CASSPPDTQYF
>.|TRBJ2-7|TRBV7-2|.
TGTGCCAGCAGCCCACAGCGGGACAGTCTCTACGAGCAGTACTTC
CASSPQRDSLYEQYF
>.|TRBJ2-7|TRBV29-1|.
TGCAGCGTGGTTCTTGGCGGGATATTCTACGAGCAGTACTTC
CSVVLGGIFYEQYF
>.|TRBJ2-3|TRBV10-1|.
TGCGCCAGCAGTGAGTCCCGCGGGATAGGGAATACAGATACGCAGTATTTT
CASSESRGIGNTDTQYF
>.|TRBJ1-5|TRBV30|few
TGTGCCTGGGGCCCCTGGGGCAATCAGCCCCAGCATTTT
CAWGPWGNQPQHF
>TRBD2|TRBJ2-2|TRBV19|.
TGTGCCAGTAGTCCCCGGACTAGCGGGACCGGGGAGCTGTTTTTT
CASSPRTSGTGELFF
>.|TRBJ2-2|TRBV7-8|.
TGTGCCAGCAGCTTAGCGTTGGCAGGGGTAGGCGGGGAGCTGTTTTTT
CASSLALAGVGGELFF
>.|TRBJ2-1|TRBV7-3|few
TGTGCCAGCAGCCTCCGGGGTAACAATGAGCAGTTCTTC
CASSLRGNNEQFF
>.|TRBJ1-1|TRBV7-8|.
TGTGCCAGCAGCTTTGGTTACAGTTACACTGAAGCTTTCTTT
CASSFGYSYTEAFF
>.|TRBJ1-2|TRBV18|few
TGTGCCAGCTCCCGAGACACCGGGACGGCCACCTATGGCTACACCTTC
CASSRDTGTATYGYTF
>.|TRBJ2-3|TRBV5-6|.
TGTGCCAGCAGCCCTCGACTTGCCGCAGATACGCAGTATTTT
CASSPRLAADTQYF
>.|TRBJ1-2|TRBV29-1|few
TGCAGCGTTGATACCCAATTAGCCCGGGCCGGTGGGACCTTC
CSVDTQLARAGGTF
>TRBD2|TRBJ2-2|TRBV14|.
TGTGCCAGCAGCCGAAGGACTAGCGGCAACACCGGGGAGCTGTTTTTT
CASSRRTSGNTGELFF
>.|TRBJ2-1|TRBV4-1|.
TGCGCCAGCAGCCAACAGGACGTATACAATGAGCAGTTCTTC
CASSQQDVYNEQFF
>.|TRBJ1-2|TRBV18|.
TGTGCCAGCTCACCACAGGGAGACTATGGCTACACCTTC
CASSPQGDYGYTF
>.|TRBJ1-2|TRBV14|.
TGTGCCAGCAGCCATACTGAGGGCTGGGGCTACACCTTC
CASSHTEGWGYTF
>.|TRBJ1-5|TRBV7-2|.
TGTGCCAGCAGCTTAGTAGGGGGGACGTATAGCAATCAGCCCCAGCATTTT
CASSLVGGTYSNQPQHF
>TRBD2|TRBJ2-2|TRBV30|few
TGTGCCTGGAGTCGGCGGGGGGGGACCGGGGAGCTGTTTTTT
CAWSRRGGTGELFF
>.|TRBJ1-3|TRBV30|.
TGTGCCTGGTCCCAGGCACGGGGAAACACCATATATTTT
CAWSQARGNTIYF
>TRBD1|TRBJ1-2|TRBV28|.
TGTGCCAGCCTAGACCAGGGGGCGTATGGCTACACCTTC
CASLDQGAYGYTF
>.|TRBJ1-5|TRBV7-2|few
TGTGCCAGCAGCTTGTCCAGGGAGGAGCCCCAGCATTTT
CASSLSREEPQHF
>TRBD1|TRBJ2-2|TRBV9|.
TGTGCCAGCAGCGTGACAGGGCAAATAACCGGGGAGCTGTTTTTT
CASSVTGQITGELFF
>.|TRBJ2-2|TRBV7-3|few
TGTGCCAGCAGCGCGAACACCGGGGAGCTGTTTTTT
CASSANTGELFF
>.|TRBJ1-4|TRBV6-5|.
TGTGCCAGCAGTTACCTCAGTATGGGGCTGGTAAAACTGTTTTTT
CASSYLSMGLVKLFF
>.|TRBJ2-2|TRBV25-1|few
TGTGCCAGCAAGGCGGACGGACGCGGGGAGCTGTTTTTT
CASKADGRGELFF
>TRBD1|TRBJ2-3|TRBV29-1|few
TGCAGCGGGGCGGCGGGGACAGGTAACCCAGATACGCAGTATTTT
CSGAAGTGNPDTQYF
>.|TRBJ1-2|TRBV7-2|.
TGTGCCAGCAGCTTAGGTGGGGATGGCTACACCTTC
CASSLGGDGYTF
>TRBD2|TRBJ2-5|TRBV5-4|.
TGTGCCAGCAGCTTGGCGCCTAGCGGGAGGGCCCGGCAGACCCAGTACTTC
CASSLAPSGRARQTQYF
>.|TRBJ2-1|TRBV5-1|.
TGCGCCAGCAGACCAACTAGGAACAATGAGCAGTTCTTC
CASRPTRNNEQFF
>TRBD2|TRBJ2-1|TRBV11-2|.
TGTGCCAGCAGTGGGACTAGCTTCCTCCTTAGCTCCTACAATGAGCAGTTCTTC
CASSGTSFLLSSYNEQFF
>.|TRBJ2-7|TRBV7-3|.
TGTGCCAGCAGCTTAAACGGCCGCCCCTACGAGCAGTACTTC
CASSLNGRPYEQYF